The 4 T cell receptor beta chains presented below share a single source sample, sequenced in a study of CD8 T cells in ankylosing spondylitis. From the 5' RACE reads, TCRdb called clonotypes with MiXCR, one entry per CDR3 protein. The profile shows about 360,000 distinct CDR3 sequences, 20% to 25% of them singletons. The specimen was blood, either unsorted or a sorted T cell fraction (not recorded which). These receptors came from a male donor with ankylosing spondylitis or in good health (not recorded which).

This clonotype was counted a few times. V usage is TRBV9 and J usage is TRBJ2-3, with 7 positions matching TRBD1. Trimming at V came to 4 bases and at J to 2 bases, leaving 10 bases not matched to a gene. Germline V gene lookup returns CDR1 SGDLS and CDR2 YYNGEE. CDR3 length: 16 residues. The CDR3 spells CASSPHPGTVTDTQYF. CDR3 DNA sequence: TGTGCCAGCAGCCCCCACCCCGGGACAGTCACAGATACGCAGTATTTT.

This chain's CDR3 is CAISESEGDPYGYTF. The DNA for the CDR3 is TGTGCCATCAGTGAGTCGGAGGGGGACCCCTATGGCTACACCTTC. V is TRBV10-3 and J is TRBJ1-2; D may be TRBD1 (6 bases). V lost 0 bases and J 4 bases, leaving 12 bases between the germline ends. This CDR3 spans 15 amino acids. CDR1 is ENHRY, CDR2 SYGVKD, per germline.

The rearrangement links TRBV12-3 or TRBV12-4 to TRBJ2-2; D may be TRBD1 (6 bases). The germline V and J ends were trimmed by 3 bases and 6 bases, with 14 bases remaining between them. This CDR3 has 15 residues. The CDR3 DNA is TGTGCCAGCAGTTTTCGGGACATGCGCGCCGGGGAGCTGTTTTTT. As protein: CASSFRDMRAGELFF.

The chain's CDR3 is CATRGGNTGELFF. In DNA form, the CDR3 reads TGTGCCACCAGGGGGGGAAACACCGGGGAGCTGTTTTTT. This rearrangement joins TRBV6-6 to TRBJ2-2, with D possibly being TRBD1 or TRBD2 (7 bases each). This CDR3 is 13 amino acids long. CDR1 MNHNY and CDR2 SVGAGI come from the germline V gene (reference sequence). Trimming shortened V by 10 bases and J by 2 bases, and 11 bases separated the two germline ends.